This entry lists 9 T cell receptor beta chains sequenced from one sample in a study of T cells in tumors after PD-1 blockade. Method: immunoSEQ multiplex PCR; TCRdb's copy keeps in-frame clones and lacks some. Seen here are 10,000 to 15,000 clones, about 62% observed once, and the top ten hold roughly 28%. This specimen consisted of tumor tissue, obtained before anti-PD-1 treatment. The receptors here all came from a human donor with cutaneous squamous cell carcinoma.

The gene calls are TRBV7-8 and TRBJ2-2; D unresolved. CDR3 size: 15 residues. Germline CDR1 is SGHVS and CDR2 is FQNEAQ. Deletions cut 2 bases from V and 8 bases from J, with 15 bases between. The CDR3 sequence is CASSLRPQVGGELFF. CDR3 DNA: TGTGCCAGCAGCTTAAGGCCTCAAGTCGGAGGGGAGCTGTTTTTT.

J is TRBJ1-1 and V is TRBV5-1; weak D call: TRBD1 (6 bases). The CDR3 contains 15 residues. Trimming stripped 6 bases from V and 1 base from J, with 16 bases between. Germline V gene data show CDR1 as SGHRS and CDR2 as YFSETQ. Written as DNA, the CDR3 is TGCGCCAGCATATCATTACAGGGACCGAACACTGAAGCTTTCTTT. Its protein product is CASISLQGPNTEAFF.

About this clone: A much larger clone lies a single base off, so this may be a read error. The rearrangement uses TRBV29-1 and TRBJ2-5; TRBD1 matches at 11 bases. Germline trimming cut 7 bases from V and 7 bases from J; bases unmatched to any gene: 11. CDR3 size: 14 residues. The germline gives CDR1 SQVTM, CDR2 ANQGSEA. CDR3 amino acids: CSAIGQGAGGTQYF. Written as DNA, the CDR3 is TGCAGCGCTATTGGACAGGGGGCAGGGGGGACCCAGTACTTC.

Only a few counts were recorded for this clone. The chain uses TRBV10-3 and TRBJ1-6; no reliable D call. The CDR3 is 14 amino acids. The V and J ends lost 0 bases and 8 bases respectively, with 8 bases between them. The germline CDR1 and CDR2 sequences are ENHRY and SYGVKD. The CDR3 sequence is CAISESRPDSPLHF. The DNA for the CDR3 is TGTGCCATCAGTGAGTCTAGGCCGGATTCACCCCTCCACTTT.

In this sample, this clone turned up a few times. The chain joins TRBV7-2 to TRBJ1-4; 10 positions agree with TRBD1. CDR1 is SGHTA and CDR2 is FQGNSA in the germline V gene. The CDR3 loop spans 15 amino acids. With 5 bases clipped from V and 7 bases from J, the junction kept 7 bases outside the gene matches. CDR3 nucleotide sequence: TGTGCCAGCAGCCTCCGACAGGGGGCGAGTGAAAAACTGTTTTTT. Protein product: CASSLRQGASEKLFF.

By frequency in the sample, this clone is medium-sized. The chain recombines TRBV28 with TRBJ1-1, with unresolved D. V shed 2 bases and J shed 4 bases, with 5 bases lying between them. Germline V lookup: CDR1 MDHEN, CDR2 SYDVKM. The CDR3 extends over 12 amino acids. The CDR3 is CASSLVGTEAFF. CDR3 bases: TGTGCCAGCAGTTTAGTAGGCACTGAAGCTTTCTTT.

The chain is built from TRBV5-1 and TRBJ2-3; 9 nucleotides align to TRBD1. This CDR3 is built from 17 residues. With V trimmed by 5 bases and J by 2 bases, 12 bases remained unmatched. Looked up from germline, CDR1 is SGHRS and CDR2 is YFSETQ. The CDR3 nucleotides are TGCGCCAGCAGGCCGGACAGGGGTTTACTGAACACAGATACGCAGTATTTT. It translates to CASRPDRGLLNTDTQYF.

This clone is termed medium-sized (0.01 to 0.1%). The chain is built from TRBV29-1 and TRBJ2-5, with TRBD1 matching over 11 bases. From germline, CDR1 is SQVTM and CDR2 ANQGSEA. Germline trimming cut 7 bases from V and 5 bases from J; bases unmatched to any gene: 9. CDR3 length: 14 amino acids. The CDR3 reads CSAIGQGAGETQYF. The CDR3 DNA follows: TGCAGCGCTATTGGACAGGGGGCAGGGGAGACCCAGTACTTC.

By its share, this clone is medium-sized. The V and J genes are TRBV5-4 and TRBJ2-3, with 7 bases matching TRBD2. This CDR3 contains 16 residues. J was trimmed by 0 bases and V by 0 bases; bases with no gene match: 4. Germline V gene data show CDR1 as SGHNT and CDR2 as YYREEE (reference sequence). CDR3 in DNA: TGTGCCAGCAGCTTGGGGAGCGGGGTTAGCACAGATACGCAGTATTTT. Translation: CASSLGSGVSTDTQYF.